This T cell receptor (beta chain) derives from a study of tissue T cells after allogeneic stem cell transplantation. Looking at the study overall: Pathologist H&E review favored samples with visible lymphocytes for sequencing among multiple samples.

Adult allogeneic hematopoietic cell transplant recipients with steroid-refractory graft-versus-host disease were prospectively enrolled for research autopsy. Several lines of graft-versus-host disease therapy were given to all patients, all with gastrointestinal involvement. Autopsy tissues included GI tract, liver, skin and lymphoid organs. With regard to this clone: Antigen: not known.

Study results and caveats: Blood and spleen captured only part of the tissue TCR repertoire.

With V trimmed by 3 bases and J by 0 bases, 4 bases remained unmatched. The CDR3 runs to 15 residues. In germline, CDR1 is LGHNA, CDR2 YSLEER. Repertoires were generated with immunoSEQ multiplex PCR, while TCRdb's copy carries only in-frame clones and drops some. The sample lists fewer than 3,000 clones, less than 80% occurring once. The V gene is TRBV4-3, the J gene TRBJ2-7, with TRBD1 identical over 8 bases. The sequence was collected from a male patient aged 60 or older with steroid-refractory graft-versus-host disease after an allogeneic stem cell transplant. The T cells may partly be graft donor cells. This material consisted of duodenal tissue, taken at autopsy. CDR3 amino acids: CASSHRGLNSYEQYF. The CDR3 DNA reads TGCGCCAGCAGCCACAGGGGGCTCAACTCCTACGAGCAGTACTTC.